This TCR beta chain emerged from a study of blood T cell repertoires in COVID-19. Using immunoSEQ multiplex PCR, the repertoire was profiled, and TCRdb retains in-frame clones only, with some absent. The sample contains 180,000 or so clones, 85% to 90% of which appear only once. This CDR3 is 17 amino acids long. CDR1 and CDR2 (germline): MGHDK, SYGVNS. The junction had 10 bases not matched to a gene; V was cut back by 2 bases and J by 3 bases. Sequenced sample: peripheral blood. The receptor comes from a man between 18 and 35 years old with active or convalescent COVID-19. The J gene is TRBJ2-3, the V gene TRBV25-1; 8 bases align to TRBD1. CDR3 in amino acids: CASSEAGRGPSTDTQYF. In DNA, the CDR3 is TGTGCCAGCAGTGAAGCTGGCAGGGGGCCCTCAACAGATACGCAGTATTTT. The complete variable domain, with remaining parts taken from reference TRBV25-1 and TRBJ2-3, reads EADIYQTPRYLVIGTGKKITLECSQTMGHDKMYWYQQDPGMELHLIHYSYGVNSTEKGDLSSESTVSRIRTEHFPLTLESARPSHTSQYLCASSEAGRGPSTDTQYFGPGTRLTVL.